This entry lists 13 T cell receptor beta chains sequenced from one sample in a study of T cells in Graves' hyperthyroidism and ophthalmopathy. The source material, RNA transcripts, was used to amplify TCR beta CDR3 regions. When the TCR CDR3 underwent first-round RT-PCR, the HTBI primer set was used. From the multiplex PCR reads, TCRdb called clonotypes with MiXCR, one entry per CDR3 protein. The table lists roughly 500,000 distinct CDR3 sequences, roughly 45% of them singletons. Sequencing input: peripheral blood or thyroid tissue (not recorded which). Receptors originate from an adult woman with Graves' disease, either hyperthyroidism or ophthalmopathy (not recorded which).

The CDR3 region has the DNA TGTGCCACCAAACTAGTTCCCCATACAAGTGAGCAGTTCTTC. It yields the protein CATKLVPHTSEQFF. The rearrangement joins TRBV19 to TRBJ2-1, with a weak D call TRBD2 (5 bases). This CDR3 spans 14 amino acids. V was trimmed by 10 bases and J by 9 bases, leaving 22 bases between them. Germline-derived CDR1 and CDR2 are LNHDA and SQIVND (reference sequence).

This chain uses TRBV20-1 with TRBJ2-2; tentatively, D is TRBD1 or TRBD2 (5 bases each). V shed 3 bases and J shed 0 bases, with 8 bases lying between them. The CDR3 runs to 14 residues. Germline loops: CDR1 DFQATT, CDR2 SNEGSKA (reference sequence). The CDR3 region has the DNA TGCAGTGCTAGCGGGACGCCGAACACCGGGGAGCTGTTTTTT. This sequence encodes CSASGTPNTGELFF.

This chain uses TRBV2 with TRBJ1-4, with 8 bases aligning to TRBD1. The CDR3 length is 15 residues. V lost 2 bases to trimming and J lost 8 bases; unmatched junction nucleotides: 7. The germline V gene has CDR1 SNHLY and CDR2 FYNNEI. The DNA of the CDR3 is TGTGCCAGCAGTGAACCGACAGGGGATGTAGAAAAACTGTTTTTT. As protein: CASSEPTGDVEKLFF.

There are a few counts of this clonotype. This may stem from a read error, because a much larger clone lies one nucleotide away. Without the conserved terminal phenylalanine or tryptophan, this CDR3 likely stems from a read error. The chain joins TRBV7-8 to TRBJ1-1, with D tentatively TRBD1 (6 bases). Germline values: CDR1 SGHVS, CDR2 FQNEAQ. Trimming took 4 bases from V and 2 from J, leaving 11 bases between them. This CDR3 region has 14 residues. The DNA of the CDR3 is TGTGCCAGCAGCTCCGGGACAACTAACACTGAAGCTTTCCTT. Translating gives CASSSGTTNTEAFL.

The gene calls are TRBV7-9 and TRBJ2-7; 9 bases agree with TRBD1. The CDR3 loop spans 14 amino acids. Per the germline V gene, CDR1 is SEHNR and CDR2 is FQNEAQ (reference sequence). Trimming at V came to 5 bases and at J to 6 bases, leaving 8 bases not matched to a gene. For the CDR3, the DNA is TGTGCCAGCAGCCCACGGACAGGGGCGGGCGAGCAGTACTTC. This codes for CASSPRTGAGEQYF.

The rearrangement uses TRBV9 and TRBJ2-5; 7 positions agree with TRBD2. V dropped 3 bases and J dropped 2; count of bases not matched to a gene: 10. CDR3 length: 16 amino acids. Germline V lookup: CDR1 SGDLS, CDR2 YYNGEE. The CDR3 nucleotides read TGTGCCAGCAGCGAATTCGGCCAGCGGGGACAAGAGACCCAGTACTTC. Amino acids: CASSEFGQRGQETQYF.

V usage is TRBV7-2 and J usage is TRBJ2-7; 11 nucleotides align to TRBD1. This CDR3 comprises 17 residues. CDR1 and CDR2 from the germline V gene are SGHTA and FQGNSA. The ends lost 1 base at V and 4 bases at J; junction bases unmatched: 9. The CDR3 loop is CASSLGDRGVFGYEQYF. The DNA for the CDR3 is TGTGCCAGCAGCTTAGGGGACAGGGGGGTTTTTGGTTACGAGCAGTACTTC.

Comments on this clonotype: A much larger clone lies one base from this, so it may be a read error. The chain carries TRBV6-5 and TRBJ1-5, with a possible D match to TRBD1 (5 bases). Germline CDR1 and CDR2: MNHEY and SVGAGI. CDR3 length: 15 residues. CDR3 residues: CTSSTERDYNQPQHF. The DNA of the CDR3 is TGTACCAGCAGTACCGAACGGGACTATAATCAGCCCCAGCATTTT.

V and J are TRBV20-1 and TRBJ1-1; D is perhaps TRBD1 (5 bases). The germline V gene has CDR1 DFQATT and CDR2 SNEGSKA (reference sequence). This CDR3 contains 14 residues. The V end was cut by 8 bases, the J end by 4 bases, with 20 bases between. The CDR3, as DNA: TGCAGTCCTGTGGGGGGTCCTTCGAGCACTGAAGCTTTCTTT. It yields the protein CSPVGGPSSTEAFF.

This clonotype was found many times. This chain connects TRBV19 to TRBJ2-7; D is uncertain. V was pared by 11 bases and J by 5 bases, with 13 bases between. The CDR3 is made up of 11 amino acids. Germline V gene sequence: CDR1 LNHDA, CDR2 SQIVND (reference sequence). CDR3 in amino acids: CAGSAADEQYF. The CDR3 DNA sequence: TGTGCCGGATCGGCGGCCGACGAGCAGTACTTC. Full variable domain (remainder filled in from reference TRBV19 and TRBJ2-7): DGGITQSPKYLFRKEGQNVTLSCEQNLNHDAMYWYRQDPGQGLRLIYYSQIVNDFQKGDIAEGYSVSREKKESFPLTVTSAQKNPTAFYLCAGSAADEQYFGPGTRLTVT.

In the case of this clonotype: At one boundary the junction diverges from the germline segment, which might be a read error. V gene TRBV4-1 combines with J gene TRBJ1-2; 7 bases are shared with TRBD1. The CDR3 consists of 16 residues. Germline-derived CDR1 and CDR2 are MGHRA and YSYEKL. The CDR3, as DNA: TGTGCCAGCAGCCAAGATCCCGGACGGCGAGGGGGCGGCTACACCTTC. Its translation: CASSQDPGRRGGGYTF.

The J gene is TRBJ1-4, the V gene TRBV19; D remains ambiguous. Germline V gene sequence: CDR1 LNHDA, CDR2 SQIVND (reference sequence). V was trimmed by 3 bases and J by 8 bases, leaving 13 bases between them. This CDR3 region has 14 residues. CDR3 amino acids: CASSIRHGREKLFF. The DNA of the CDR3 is TGTGCCAGTAGTATTCGACACGGTAGAGAAAAACTGTTTTTT.

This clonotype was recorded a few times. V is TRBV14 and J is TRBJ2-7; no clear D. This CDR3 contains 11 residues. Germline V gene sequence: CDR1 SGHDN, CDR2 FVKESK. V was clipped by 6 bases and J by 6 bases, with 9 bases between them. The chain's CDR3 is CASSQTIEQYF. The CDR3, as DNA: TGTGCCAGCAGTCAAACAATCGAGCAGTACTTC.